The rows below give T cell receptor beta chains drawn from one sample of a study of blood T cell repertoires in COVID-19. Repertoires were generated with immunoSEQ multiplex PCR, while TCRdb's copy carries only in-frame clones and drops some. This table has roughly 30,000 clones, approximately 80% appearing once. Material for sequencing was peripheral blood. The receptors originated from a woman in her fifties or sixties with acute or convalescent COVID-19. CDR3s include the opening cysteine and the closing phenylalanine or tryptophan. D genes are given only for firm matches. For some rows the clone size is stated as once, few or many, or as a class when expanded; others skip it.

j_call: TRBJ2-7; clone_size: once; d_call: -; v_call: TRBV12-3/TRBV12-4; cdr3_aa: CASSLVSGWEQYF; cdr3_nt: TGTGCCAGCAGTTTAGTGTCAGGGTGGGAGCAGTACTTC
j_call: TRBJ2-3; clone_size: -; d_call: TRBD1; v_call: TRBV19; cdr3_aa: CASRINTGDTDTQYF; cdr3_nt: TGTGCCAGTAGGATAAACACAGGGGACACAGATACGCAGTATTTT
j_call: TRBJ1-1; clone_size: -; d_call: -; v_call: TRBV5-1; cdr3_aa: CASSRQAQNTEAFF; cdr3_nt: TGCGCCAGCAGCCGACAGGCGCAGAACACTGAAGCTTTCTTT
j_call: TRBJ1-1; clone_size: -; d_call: TRBD1; v_call: TRBV28; cdr3_aa: CASSPWTGGAGYTEAFF; cdr3_nt: TGTGCCAGCAGCCCTTGGACAGGGGGCGCCGGCTACACTGAAGCTTTCTTT
j_call: TRBJ1-4; clone_size: -; d_call: TRBD1; v_call: TRBV29-1; cdr3_aa: CSASGTGGEKLFF; cdr3_nt: TGCAGCGCCTCCGGGACAGGGGGAGAAAAACTGTTTTTT
j_call: TRBJ2-3; clone_size: once; d_call: TRBD2; v_call: TRBV29-1; cdr3_aa: CSAGGDVLADTQYF; cdr3_nt: TGCAGCGCTGGGGGGGATGTACTAGCAGATACGCAGTATTTT
j_call: TRBJ2-3; clone_size: -; d_call: -; v_call: TRBV29-1; cdr3_aa: CSVEQDREGTQYF; cdr3_nt: TGCAGCGTTGAACAGGACAGGGAGGGCACGCAGTATTTT
j_call: TRBJ2-2; clone_size: few; d_call: TRBD1; v_call: TRBV6-5; cdr3_aa: CASSLQSGGTGELFF; cdr3_nt: TGTGCCAGCAGTCTTCAATCAGGGGGCACCGGGGAGCTGTTTTTT
j_call: TRBJ1-1; clone_size: few; d_call: -; v_call: TRBV7-3; cdr3_aa: CASSERAGTEAFF; cdr3_nt: TGTGCCAGCAGTGAACGGGCGGGCACTGAAGCTTTCTTT
j_call: TRBJ1-5; clone_size: few; d_call: TRBD1; v_call: TRBV28; cdr3_aa: CASSSGTGGQPQHF; cdr3_nt: TGTGCCAGCAGTTCGGGGACAGGTGGTCAGCCCCAGCATTTT
j_call: TRBJ1-1; clone_size: -; d_call: -; v_call: TRBV5-4; cdr3_aa: CASKKGTENTEAFF; cdr3_nt: TGTGCCAGCAAAAAAGGGACTGAGAACACTGAAGCTTTCTTT
j_call: TRBJ2-3; clone_size: -; d_call: TRBD2; v_call: TRBV7-2; cdr3_aa: CASSLTSGVVTDTQYF; cdr3_nt: TGTGCCAGCAGCTTGACTAGCGGGGTGGTCACAGATACGCAGTATTTT
j_call: TRBJ1-1; clone_size: once; d_call: TRBD1; v_call: TRBV7-3; cdr3_aa: CASSSRQGPNTEAFF; cdr3_nt: TGTGCCAGCAGCTCGAGACAGGGCCCGAACACTGAAGCTTTCTTT
j_call: TRBJ2-3; clone_size: few; d_call: TRBD1; v_call: TRBV7-3; cdr3_aa: CASSLTAGQGMDTQYF; cdr3_nt: TGTGCCAGCAGCTTAACCGCGGGACAGGGTATGGATACGCAGTATTTT
j_call: TRBJ2-3; clone_size: -; d_call: TRBD2; v_call: TRBV6-6; cdr3_aa: CASSFQETSGVDTQYF; cdr3_nt: TGTGCCAGCAGCTTCCAAGAGACTAGCGGGGTCGATACGCAGTATTTT
j_call: TRBJ2-3; clone_size: -; d_call: TRBD2; v_call: TRBV5-4; cdr3_aa: CASSLRLAGASADTQYF; cdr3_nt: TGTGCCAGCAGCTTAAGACTAGCGGGGGCTTCCGCAGATACGCAGTATTTT
j_call: TRBJ1-3; clone_size: -; d_call: TRBD1; v_call: TRBV3-1/TRBV3-2; cdr3_aa: CASSPRTGDGNTIYF; cdr3_nt: TGTGCCAGCAGCCCCAGGACAGGGGATGGAAACACCATATATTTT
j_call: TRBJ1-2; clone_size: -; d_call: -; v_call: TRBV6-4; cdr3_aa: CASRIWADPNYGYTF; cdr3_nt: TGTGCCAGCAGAATTTGGGCAGACCCGAACTATGGCTACACCTTC
j_call: TRBJ1-4; clone_size: -; d_call: -; v_call: TRBV6-5; cdr3_aa: CASSYSIGEKLFF; cdr3_nt: TGTGCCAGCAGTTACTCGATCGGTGAAAAACTGTTTTTT
j_call: TRBJ1-1; clone_size: -; d_call: TRBD1; v_call: TRBV11-3; cdr3_aa: CASSLEGTAAFF; cdr3_nt: TGTGCCAGCAGCTTAGAAGGGACAGCGGCTTTCTTT
j_call: TRBJ2-1; clone_size: -; d_call: TRBD2; v_call: TRBV6-4; cdr3_aa: CASSPLAGGPAEQFF; cdr3_nt: TGTGCCAGCAGCCCCCTGGCGGGGGGGCCGGCTGAGCAGTTCTTC
j_call: TRBJ1-1; clone_size: -; d_call: -; v_call: TRBV2; cdr3_aa: CASTGTGGNTEAFF; cdr3_nt: TGTGCCAGCACCGGAACAGGCGGGAACACTGAAGCTTTCTTT
j_call: TRBJ1-5; clone_size: few; d_call: TRBD1; v_call: TRBV19; cdr3_aa: CASRGISTGLGNQPQHF; cdr3_nt: TGTGCCAGTAGGGGTATATCGACAGGGCTAGGGAATCAGCCCCAGCATTTT
j_call: TRBJ1-5; clone_size: -; d_call: TRBD1; v_call: TRBV15; cdr3_aa: CATSTLGTGGNQPQHF; cdr3_nt: TGTGCCACCAGCACGTTGGGGACAGGGGGGAATCAGCCCCAGCATTTT
j_call: TRBJ2-1; clone_size: -; d_call: -; v_call: TRBV3-1/TRBV3-2; cdr3_aa: CASSARTVFSYNEQFF; cdr3_nt: TGTGCCAGCAGCGCCCGGACTGTTTTCTCCTACAATGAGCAGTTCTTC
j_call: TRBJ2-2; clone_size: -; d_call: TRBD1; v_call: TRBV9; cdr3_aa: CASSAKQGAGELFF; cdr3_nt: TGTGCCAGCAGCGCAAAACAGGGGGCCGGGGAGCTGTTTTTT
j_call: TRBJ1-1; clone_size: -; d_call: TRBD1; v_call: TRBV25-1; cdr3_aa: CASKTGTYTEAFF; cdr3_nt: TGTGCCAGCAAGACAGGGACCTACACTGAAGCTTTCTTT
j_call: TRBJ1-2; clone_size: -; d_call: -; v_call: TRBV19; cdr3_aa: CASRTATRYYGYTF; cdr3_nt: TGTGCCAGTAGGACCGCGACAAGATACTATGGCTACACCTTC
j_call: TRBJ2-7; clone_size: -; d_call: TRBD1; v_call: TRBV11-2; cdr3_aa: CASSLDMGQPRYYEQYF; cdr3_nt: TGTGCCAGCAGCTTAGATATGGGACAGCCAAGGTATTACGAGCAGTACTTC
j_call: TRBJ2-7; clone_size: -; d_call: -; v_call: TRBV6-5; cdr3_aa: CASTIGRSYEQYF; cdr3_nt: TGTGCCAGCACTATCGGCAGGTCCTACGAGCAGTACTTC
j_call: TRBJ2-5; clone_size: -; d_call: -; v_call: TRBV5-4; cdr3_aa: CASSSRQETQYF; cdr3_nt: TGTGCCAGCAGCTCCCGCCAAGAGACCCAGTACTTC
j_call: TRBJ2-6; clone_size: -; d_call: -; v_call: TRBV3-1/TRBV3-2; cdr3_aa: CASSQGGLGANVLTF; cdr3_nt: TGTGCCAGCAGCCAAGGGGGGCTTGGGGCCAACGTCCTGACTTTC
j_call: TRBJ1-4; clone_size: few; d_call: TRBD1; v_call: TRBV30; cdr3_aa: CAWSAGGVNEKLFF; cdr3_nt: TGTGCCTGGAGCGCAGGGGGAGTGAATGAAAAACTGTTTTTT
j_call: TRBJ1-1; clone_size: few; d_call: -; v_call: TRBV11-2; cdr3_aa: CASSLQGFAEAFF; cdr3_nt: TGTGCCAGCAGCTTACAGGGGTTCGCTGAAGCTTTCTTT
j_call: TRBJ2-3; clone_size: -; d_call: -; v_call: TRBV7-8; cdr3_aa: CASSLGRGRTDTQYF; cdr3_nt: TGTGCCAGCAGCTTAGGGCGGGGACGCACAGATACGCAGTATTTT
j_call: TRBJ1-5; clone_size: once; d_call: TRBD1; v_call: TRBV30; cdr3_aa: CAWSGADRGSQPQHF; cdr3_nt: TGTGCCTGGAGTGGGGCGGACAGGGGGAGTCAGCCCCAGCATTTT
j_call: TRBJ2-7; clone_size: -; d_call: -; v_call: TRBV3-1/TRBV3-2; cdr3_aa: CASSPDGLIGEQYF; cdr3_nt: TGTGCCAGCAGCCCCGACGGGTTAATTGGCGAGCAGTACTTC
j_call: TRBJ1-2; clone_size: -; d_call: -; v_call: TRBV6-5; cdr3_aa: CASRHRGSYTF; cdr3_nt: TGTGCCAGCAGACATCGGGGGAGCTACACCTTC
j_call: TRBJ2-7; clone_size: -; d_call: TRBD2; v_call: TRBV5-4; cdr3_aa: CASNVIGGDEQYF; cdr3_nt: TGTGCCAGCAACGTGATTGGGGGGGACGAGCAGTACTTC
j_call: TRBJ1-3; clone_size: once; d_call: -; v_call: TRBV4-1; cdr3_aa: CASSLQGVGGNTIYF; cdr3_nt: TGCGCCAGCAGCCTTCAGGGTGTAGGAGGAAACACCATATATTTT
j_call: TRBJ1-4; clone_size: medium-sized; d_call: TRBD1; v_call: TRBV7-9; cdr3_aa: CASSLGTGGVEKLFF; cdr3_nt: TGTGCCAGCAGCTTAGGTACAGGGGGCGTTGAAAAACTGTTTTTT
j_call: TRBJ2-7; clone_size: few; d_call: -; v_call: TRBV11-3; cdr3_aa: CASSLSSGYEQYF; cdr3_nt: TGTGCCAGCAGCTTATCATCGGGGTACGAGCAGTACTTC
j_call: TRBJ1-1; clone_size: -; d_call: -; v_call: TRBV7-2; cdr3_aa: CASSGDVGTEAFF; cdr3_nt: TGTGCCAGCAGCGGAGACGTCGGGACTGAAGCTTTCTTT